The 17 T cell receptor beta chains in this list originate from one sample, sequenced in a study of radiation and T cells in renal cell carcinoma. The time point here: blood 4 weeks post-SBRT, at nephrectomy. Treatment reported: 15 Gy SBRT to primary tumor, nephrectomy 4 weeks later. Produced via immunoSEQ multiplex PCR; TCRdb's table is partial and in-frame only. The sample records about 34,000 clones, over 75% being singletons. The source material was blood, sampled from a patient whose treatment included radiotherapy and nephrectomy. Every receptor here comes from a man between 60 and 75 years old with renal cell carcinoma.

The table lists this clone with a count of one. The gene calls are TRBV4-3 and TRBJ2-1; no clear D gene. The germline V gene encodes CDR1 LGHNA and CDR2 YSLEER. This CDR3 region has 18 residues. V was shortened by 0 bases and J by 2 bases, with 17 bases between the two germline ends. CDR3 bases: TGCGCCAGCAGCCAAGATTCGAGTTCGGCGGCACCCTACAATGAGCAGTTCTTC. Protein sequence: CASSQDSSSAAPYNEQFF.

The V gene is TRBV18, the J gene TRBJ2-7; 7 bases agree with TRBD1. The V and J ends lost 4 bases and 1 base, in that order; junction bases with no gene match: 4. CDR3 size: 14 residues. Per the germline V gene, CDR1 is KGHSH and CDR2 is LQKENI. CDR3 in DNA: TGTGCCAGCTCACACAGGGGCGATTCCTACGAGCAGTACTTC. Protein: CASSHRGDSYEQYF.

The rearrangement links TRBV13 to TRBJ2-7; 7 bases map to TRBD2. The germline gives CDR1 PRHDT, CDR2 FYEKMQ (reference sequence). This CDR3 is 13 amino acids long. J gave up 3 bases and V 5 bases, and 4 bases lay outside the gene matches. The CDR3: CASSRSGGYEQYF. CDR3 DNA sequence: TGTGCCAGCAGCAGGTCGGGGGGCTACGAGCAGTACTTC.

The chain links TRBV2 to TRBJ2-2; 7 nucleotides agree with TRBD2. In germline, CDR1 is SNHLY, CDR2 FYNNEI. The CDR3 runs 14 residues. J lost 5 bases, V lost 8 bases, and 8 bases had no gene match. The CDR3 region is CASGGEGGTGELFF. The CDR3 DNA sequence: TGTGCCAGCGGTGGGGAGGGCGGGACCGGGGAGCTGTTTTTT.

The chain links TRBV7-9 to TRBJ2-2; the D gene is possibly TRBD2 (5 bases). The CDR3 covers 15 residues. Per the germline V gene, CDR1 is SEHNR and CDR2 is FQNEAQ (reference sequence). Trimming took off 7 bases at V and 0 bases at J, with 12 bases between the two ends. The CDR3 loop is CASITSGTNTGELFF. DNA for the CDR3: TGTGCCAGCATAACGAGCGGAACGAACACCGGGGAGCTGTTTTTT.

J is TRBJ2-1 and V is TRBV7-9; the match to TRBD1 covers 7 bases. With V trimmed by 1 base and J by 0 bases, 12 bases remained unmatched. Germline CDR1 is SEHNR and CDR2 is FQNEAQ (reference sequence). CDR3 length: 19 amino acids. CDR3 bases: TGTGCCAGCAGCTTAGGGAGGAATAGAGACAGGGCCTCCTACAATGAGCAGTTCTTC. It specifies CASSLGRNRDRASYNEQFF.

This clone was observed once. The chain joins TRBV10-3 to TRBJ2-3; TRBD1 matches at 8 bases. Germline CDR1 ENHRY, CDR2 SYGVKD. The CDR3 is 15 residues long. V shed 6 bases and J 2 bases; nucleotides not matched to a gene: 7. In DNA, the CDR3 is TGTGCCATCAGGTCAGACAGGGGTAACACAGATACGCAGTATTTT. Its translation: CAIRSDRGNTDTQYF.

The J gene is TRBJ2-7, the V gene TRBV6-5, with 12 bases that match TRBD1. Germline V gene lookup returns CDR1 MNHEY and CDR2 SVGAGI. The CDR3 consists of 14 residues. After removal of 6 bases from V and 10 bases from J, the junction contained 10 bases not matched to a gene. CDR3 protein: CASRKMGQGASQYF. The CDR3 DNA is TGTGCCAGCAGAAAGATGGGACAGGGGGCTTCCCAGTACTTC.

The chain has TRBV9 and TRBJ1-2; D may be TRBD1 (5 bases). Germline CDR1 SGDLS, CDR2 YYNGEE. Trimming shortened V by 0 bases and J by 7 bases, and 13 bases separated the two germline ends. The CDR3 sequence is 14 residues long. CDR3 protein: CASSVGGSRAGYTF. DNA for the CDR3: TGTGCCAGCAGCGTAGGGGGGAGTCGGGCTGGCTACACCTTC. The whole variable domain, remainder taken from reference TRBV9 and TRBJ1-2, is DSGVTQTPKHLITATGQRVTLRCSPRSGDLSVYWYQQSLDQGLQFLIQYYNGEERAKGNILERFSAQQFPDLHSELNLSSLELGDSALYFCASSVGGSRAGYTFGSGTRLTVV.

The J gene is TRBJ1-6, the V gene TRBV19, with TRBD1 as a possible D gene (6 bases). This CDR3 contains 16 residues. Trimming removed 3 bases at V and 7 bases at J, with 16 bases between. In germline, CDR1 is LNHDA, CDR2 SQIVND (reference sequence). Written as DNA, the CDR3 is TGTGCCAGTAGTATCCCGAGGGGGGGCCAAAATTCACCCCTCCACTTT. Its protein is CASSIPRGGQNSPLHF.

CDR3: CATSPDYTDTQYF. CDR3 coding DNA: TGTGCCACCAGCCCAGACTACACAGATACGCAGTATTTT. J is TRBJ2-3 and V is TRBV15; D possibly corresponds to TRBD2 (5 bases). The V and J ends lost 5 bases and 2 bases respectively, with 8 bases between them. The germline CDR1 and CDR2 sequences are LNHNV and YYDKDF (reference sequence). The CDR3 loop spans 13 amino acids.

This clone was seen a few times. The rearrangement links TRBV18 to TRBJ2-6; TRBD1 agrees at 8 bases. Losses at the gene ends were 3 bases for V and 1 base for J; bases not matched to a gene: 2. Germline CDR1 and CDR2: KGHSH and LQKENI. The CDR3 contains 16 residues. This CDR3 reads CASSPRDRSGANVLTF. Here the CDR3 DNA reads TGTGCCAGCTCACCCCGGGACAGGTCTGGGGCCAACGTCCTGACTTTC.

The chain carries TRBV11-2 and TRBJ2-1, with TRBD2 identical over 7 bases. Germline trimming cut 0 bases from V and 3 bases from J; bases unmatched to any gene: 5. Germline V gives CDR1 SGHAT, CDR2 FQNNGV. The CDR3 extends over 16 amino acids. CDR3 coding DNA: TGTGCCAGCAGCTTAGATCCCGGGACTAACTACAATGAGCAGTTCTTC. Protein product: CASSLDPGTNYNEQFF. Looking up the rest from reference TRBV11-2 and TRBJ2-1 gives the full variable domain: EAGVAQSPRYKIIEKRQSVAFWCNPISGHATLYWYQQILGQGPKLLIQFQNNGVVDDSQLPKDRFSAERLKGVDSTLKIQPAKLEDSAVYLCASSLDPGTNYNEQFFGPGTRLTVL.

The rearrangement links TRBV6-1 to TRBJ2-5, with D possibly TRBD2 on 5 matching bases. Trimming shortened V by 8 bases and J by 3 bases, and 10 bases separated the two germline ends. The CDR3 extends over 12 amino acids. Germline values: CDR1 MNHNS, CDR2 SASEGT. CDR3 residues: CASSFGKETQYF. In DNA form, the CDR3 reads TGTGCCAGCTCATTCGGGAAAGAGACCCAGTACTTC.

The CDR3 spells CASRWTGNYEQYF. The CDR3 coding sequence is TGTGCCAGCAGGTGGACAGGGAACTACGAGCAGTACTTC. This chain connects TRBV6-1 to TRBJ2-7, with TRBD1 matching over 8 bases. In germline, CDR1 is MNHNS, CDR2 SASEGT. The CDR3 is 13 amino acids. The J segment lost 3 bases and the V segment lost 6 bases, leaving 4 bases of the junction unmatched.

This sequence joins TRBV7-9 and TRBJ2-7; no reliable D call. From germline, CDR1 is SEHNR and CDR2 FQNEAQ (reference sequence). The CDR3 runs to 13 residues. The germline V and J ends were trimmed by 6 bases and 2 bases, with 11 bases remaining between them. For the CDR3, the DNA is TGTGCCAGCAGTTTATCGTGGGCCTACGAGCAGTACTTC. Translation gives CASSLSWAYEQYF.

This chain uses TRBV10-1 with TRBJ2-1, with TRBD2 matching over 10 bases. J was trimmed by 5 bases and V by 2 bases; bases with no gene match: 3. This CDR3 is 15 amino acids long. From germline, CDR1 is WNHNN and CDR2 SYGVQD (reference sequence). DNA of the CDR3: TGCGCCAGCAGTGAGGCTAGCGGGGGTAACAATGAGCAGTTCTTC. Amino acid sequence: CASSEASGGNNEQFF.